The rows below give T cell receptor beta chains drawn from one sample of a study of T cells in Graves' hyperthyroidism and ophthalmopathy. TCRdb re-called the multiplex PCR reads with MiXCR, one entry per CDR3 protein. The sample records hundreds of thousands of distinct CDR3 sequences, roughly 14% being singletons. Input material: blood. Receptors were obtained from a woman between 25 and 40 years old with Graves' hyperthyroidism. Each CDR3 is given with its conserved first and last residue. D genes are given only for firm matches. Clone size is not always given. Where it is, it says once, few, many or a class for expanded clones.

>NA|TRBD2|TRBJ2-7|TRBV7-6
CASSALIAGGRGEQYF
TGTGCCAGCAGCGCGTTGATAGCGGGAGGCCGGGGGGAGCAGTACTTC
>NA|TRBD1|TRBJ1-2|TRBV5-6
CASSFRFGDRGNYGYTF
TGTGCCAGCAGCTTTAGGTTTGGGGACAGAGGTAACTATGGCTACACCTTC
>NA|NA|TRBJ2-7|TRBV11-2
CASRLGPSSEQYF
TGTGCCAGCAGACTTGGACCCAGTAGCGAGCAGTACTTC
>few|NA|TRBJ2-1|TRBV6-1
CASSSRRGGGWFF
TGTGCCAGCAGCTCTCGGCGTGGGGGCGGATGGTTCTTC
>many|NA|TRBJ1-1|TRBV14
CASSQVRGGTEAFF
TGTGCCAGCAGCCAAGTTAGGGGCGGCACTGAAGCTTTCTTT
>few|TRBD2|TRBJ2-7|TRBV30
CAWSVPAGAYEQYF
TGTGCCTGGAGTGTACCAGCGGGGGCCTACGAGCAGTACTTC
>NA|TRBD2|TRBJ2-3|TRBV6-2/TRBV6-3
CASSFSGNVDTQYF
TGTGCCAGCAGTTTTAGCGGGAATGTCGATACGCAGTATTTT
>many|NA|TRBJ2-7|TRBV28
CATRQGAEQYF
TGTGCCACCCGCCAGGGCGCCGAGCAGTACTTC
>few|TRBD1|TRBJ2-5|TRBV11-1
CASSTGTGGASYF
TGTGCCAGCAGCACCGGGACAGGGGGCGCATCGTACTTC
>NA|NA|TRBJ2-3|TRBV20-1
CSAGGGGPGTDTQYF
TGCAGTGCTGGGGGAGGAGGGCCCGGAACAGATACGCAGTATTTT
>NA|TRBD1|TRBJ2-1|TRBV19
CASSIKQGASYNEQFF
TGTGCCAGTAGTATCAAACAGGGGGCTTCCTACAATGAGCAGTTCTTC
>many|NA|TRBJ2-2|TRBV19
CASKGQGKTGELFF
TGTGCCAGTAAAGGTCAGGGAAAGACCGGGGAGCTGTTTTTT
>many|NA|TRBJ2-7|TRBV28
CASSLLGDEQYF
TGTGCCAGCAGTTTACTAGGGGACGAGCAGTACTTC
>many|NA|TRBJ2-7|TRBV5-1
CASSPHPENEQYF
TGCGCCAGCAGCCCCCACCCCGAAAACGAGCAGTACTTC